The subject of this entry is one TCR beta chain. Its antigen is as yet unknown. This sample is part of a study of T cell responses to AZD1222 COVID-19 vaccine. Study outcomes and limitations: Reports say nearly half of spike-specific TCRs go after unmutated variant regions.

The assay was immunoSEQ multiplex PCR, and TCRdb's table has in-frame clones only and misses some. The sample lists tens of thousands of clones, approximately 88% occurring once. Trimming pared 0 bases from V and 11 bases from J, leaving 23 bases between. Looked up from germline, CDR1 is SGHNT and CDR2 is YYREEE (reference sequence). The CDR3 extends over 16 amino acids. This TCR derives from an adult who received the AZD1222 COVID-19 vaccine. The sample here was peripheral blood, taken 28 days after the second AZD1222 dose. The chain couples TRBV5-4 to TRBJ1-1; tentatively, D is TRBD1 (5 bases). The CDR3 nucleotides are TGTGCCAGCAGCTTGGAGCAAGGTGCAGGCTCTTCAGGGGCTTTCTTT. Encoded protein: CASSLEQGAGSSGAFF. The full variable domain, its missing parts supplied by reference TRBV5-4 and TRBJ1-1, is ETGVTQSPTHLIKTRGQQVTLRCSSQSGHNTVSWYQQALGQGPQFIFQYYREEENGRGNFPPRFSGLQFPNYSSELNVNALELDDSALYLCASSLEQGAGSSGAFFGQGTRLTVV.